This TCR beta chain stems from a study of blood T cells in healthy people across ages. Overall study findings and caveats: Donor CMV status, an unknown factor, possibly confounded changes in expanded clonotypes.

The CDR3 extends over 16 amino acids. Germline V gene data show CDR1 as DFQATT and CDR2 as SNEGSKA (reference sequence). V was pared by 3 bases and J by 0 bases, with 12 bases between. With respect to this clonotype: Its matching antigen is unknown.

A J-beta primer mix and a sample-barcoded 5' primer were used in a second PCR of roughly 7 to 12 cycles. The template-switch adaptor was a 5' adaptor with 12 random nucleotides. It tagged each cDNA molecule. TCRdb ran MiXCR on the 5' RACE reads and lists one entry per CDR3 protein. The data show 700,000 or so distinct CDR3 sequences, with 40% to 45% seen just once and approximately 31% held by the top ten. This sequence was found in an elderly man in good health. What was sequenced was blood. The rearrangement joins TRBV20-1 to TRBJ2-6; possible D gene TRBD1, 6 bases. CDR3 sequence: CSARGAPSSGANVLTF. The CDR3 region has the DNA TGCAGTGCTAGGGGGGCGCCTTCCTCTGGGGCCAACGTCCTGACTTTC.